The 11 T cell receptor beta chains below come from one sample, sequenced in a study of T cell responses to AZD1222 COVID-19 vaccine. The protocol was immunoSEQ multiplex PCR, while the TCRdb copy is restricted to in-frame clones and leaves out a portion. Altogether some 100,000 clones are present, approximately 86% being singletons, with the ten largest covering about 5.2%. The sequencing here drew on peripheral blood, taken on day 0 of AZD1222 vaccination. The receptors come from an adult in good health.

This clone has only a few counts. This chain uses TRBV18 with TRBJ2-7, with TRBD2 identical over 11 bases. CDR3 length equals 16 residues. With 1 base clipped from V and 2 bases from J, the junction kept 4 bases outside the gene matches. CDR1 is KGHSH and CDR2 is LQKENI in the germline V gene. Written as DNA, the CDR3 is TGTGCCAGCTCACCACTCGCGACTAGCGGGACCTACGAGCAGTACTTC. Translation gives CASSPLATSGTYEQYF.

The chain employs TRBV2 and TRBJ1-2; 7 nucleotides line up with TRBD1. The V gene end was trimmed by 6 bases and the J gene end by 3 bases; junction bases not matched to a gene: 10. The CDR3 totals 15 residues. CDR1 is SNHLY and CDR2 is FYNNEI in the germline V gene. The CDR3, as DNA: TGTGCCAGCAGGCGAACAGGGGCGCAAGACTATGGCTACACCTTC. This sequence encodes CASRRTGAQDYGYTF.

This chain joins TRBV5-5 and TRBJ1-3, with D possibly being TRBD1 (5 bases). Per the germline V gene, CDR1 is SGHKS and CDR2 is YYEKEE (reference sequence). The CDR3 contains 14 residues. V lost 3 bases and J 4 bases, leaving 11 bases between the germline ends. Written as DNA, the CDR3 is TGTGCCAGCAGCTCGGGACGGGGAGGAAACACCATATATTTT. It codes for CASSSGRGGNTIYF.

The chain joins TRBV12-3 or TRBV12-4 to TRBJ1-3; D not resolved. There are 11 residues in the CDR3. V was pared by 6 bases and J by 4 bases, with 4 bases between. CDR3 residues: CASRGGNTIYF. DNA of the CDR3: TGTGCCAGCAGGGGGGGAAACACCATATATTTT.

The J gene is TRBJ2-5, the V gene TRBV28; perhaps TRBD1 as D (6 bases). CDR1 and CDR2 from the germline V gene are MDHEN and SYDVKM. The germline V and J ends were trimmed by 1 base and 3 bases, with 9 bases remaining between them. The CDR3 has 14 residues. The CDR3 DNA is TGTGCCAGCAGTTTATTCCCAGGGGAAGAGACCCAGTACTTC. It codes for CASSLFPGEETQYF.

The chain has TRBV6-5 and TRBJ1-1; D is uncertain. Trimming removed 5 bases at V and 0 bases at J, with 10 bases between. Germline CDR1 is MNHEY and CDR2 is SVGAGI. The CDR3 extends over 14 amino acids. CDR3 DNA sequence: TGTGCCAGCAGTCACCCCACCATGAACACTGAAGCTTTCTTT. This codes for CASSHPTMNTEAFF.

The V and J genes are TRBV10-2 and TRBJ1-3, with D perhaps matching TRBD1 (6 bases). V was trimmed by 2 bases and J by 2 bases, leaving 16 bases between them. The germline V gene has CDR1 WSHSY and CDR2 SAAADI. This CDR3 region has 17 residues. CDR3 bases: TGCGCCAGCAGTGAGGGGAGGGGGAGGTCGACTGGAAACACCATATATTTT. Amino acid sequence: CASSEGRGRSTGNTIYF.

V and J are TRBV18 and TRBJ1-2, with no clear D. CDR3 length equals 11 residues. V dropped 4 bases and J dropped 5 bases, with 5 bases sitting between them. Germline V gene data show CDR1 as KGHSH and CDR2 as LQKENI. The CDR3: CASSQGYGYTF. In DNA form, the CDR3 reads TGTGCCAGCTCACAGGGATATGGCTACACCTTC.

The rearrangement joins TRBV13 to TRBJ2-7; 7 bases map to TRBD1. The V segment lost 3 bases and the J segment 3 bases; nucleotides outside the gene matches: 2. Germline CDR1 PRHDT, CDR2 FYEKMQ (reference sequence). The CDR3 length is 13 residues. CDR3 protein: CASSLGQNYEQYF. CDR3 DNA: TGTGCCAGCAGCTTGGGACAGAACTACGAGCAGTACTTC.

The V call is TRBV27, the J call TRBJ2-3; D may be TRBD1 (5 bases). Germline CDR1 reads MNHEY; CDR2 reads SMNVEV (reference sequence). Trimming left V 2 bases short and J 4 bases short, with 25 bases between. This CDR3 is built from 19 residues. As DNA, the CDR3 is TGTGCCAGCAGTTTAGGAAGAGGCGCCCCAGGGAAGGTGTCAGATACGCAGTATTTT. This gives the protein CASSLGRGAPGKVSDTQYF.

This chain uses TRBV18 with TRBJ1-1; 7 bases are a match to TRBD1. Germline V gives CDR1 KGHSH, CDR2 LQKENI. With 6 bases clipped from V and 5 bases from J, the junction kept 9 bases outside the gene matches. The CDR3 has 14 amino acids. The CDR3 coding sequence is TGTGCCAGCTCTTCCTCAGGGGGAAGGACTGAAGCTTTCTTT. The encoded protein is CASSSSGGRTEAFF. Based on the CDR3 plus reference TRBV18 and TRBJ1-1, the full variable domain is NAGVMQNPRHLVRRRGQEARLRCSPMKGHSHVYWYRQLPEEGLKFMVYLQKENIIDESGMPKERFSAEFPKEGPSILRIQQVVRGDSAAYFCASSSSGGRTEAFFGQGTRLTVV.